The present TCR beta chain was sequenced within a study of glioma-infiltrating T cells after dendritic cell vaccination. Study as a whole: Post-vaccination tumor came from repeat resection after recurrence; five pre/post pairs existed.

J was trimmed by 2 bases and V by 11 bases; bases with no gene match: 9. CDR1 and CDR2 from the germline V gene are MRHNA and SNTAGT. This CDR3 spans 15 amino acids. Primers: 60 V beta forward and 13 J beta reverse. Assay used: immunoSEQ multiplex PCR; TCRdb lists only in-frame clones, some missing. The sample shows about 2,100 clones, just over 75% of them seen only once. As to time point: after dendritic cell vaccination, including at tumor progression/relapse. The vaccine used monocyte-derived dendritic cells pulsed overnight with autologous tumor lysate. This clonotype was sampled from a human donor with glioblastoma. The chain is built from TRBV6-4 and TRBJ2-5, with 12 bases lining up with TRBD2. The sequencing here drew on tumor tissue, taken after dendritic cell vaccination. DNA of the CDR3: TGTGCCCCGTTGACTAGCGGGAGCGTACAAGAGACCCAGTACTTC. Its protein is CAPLTSGSVQETQYF.